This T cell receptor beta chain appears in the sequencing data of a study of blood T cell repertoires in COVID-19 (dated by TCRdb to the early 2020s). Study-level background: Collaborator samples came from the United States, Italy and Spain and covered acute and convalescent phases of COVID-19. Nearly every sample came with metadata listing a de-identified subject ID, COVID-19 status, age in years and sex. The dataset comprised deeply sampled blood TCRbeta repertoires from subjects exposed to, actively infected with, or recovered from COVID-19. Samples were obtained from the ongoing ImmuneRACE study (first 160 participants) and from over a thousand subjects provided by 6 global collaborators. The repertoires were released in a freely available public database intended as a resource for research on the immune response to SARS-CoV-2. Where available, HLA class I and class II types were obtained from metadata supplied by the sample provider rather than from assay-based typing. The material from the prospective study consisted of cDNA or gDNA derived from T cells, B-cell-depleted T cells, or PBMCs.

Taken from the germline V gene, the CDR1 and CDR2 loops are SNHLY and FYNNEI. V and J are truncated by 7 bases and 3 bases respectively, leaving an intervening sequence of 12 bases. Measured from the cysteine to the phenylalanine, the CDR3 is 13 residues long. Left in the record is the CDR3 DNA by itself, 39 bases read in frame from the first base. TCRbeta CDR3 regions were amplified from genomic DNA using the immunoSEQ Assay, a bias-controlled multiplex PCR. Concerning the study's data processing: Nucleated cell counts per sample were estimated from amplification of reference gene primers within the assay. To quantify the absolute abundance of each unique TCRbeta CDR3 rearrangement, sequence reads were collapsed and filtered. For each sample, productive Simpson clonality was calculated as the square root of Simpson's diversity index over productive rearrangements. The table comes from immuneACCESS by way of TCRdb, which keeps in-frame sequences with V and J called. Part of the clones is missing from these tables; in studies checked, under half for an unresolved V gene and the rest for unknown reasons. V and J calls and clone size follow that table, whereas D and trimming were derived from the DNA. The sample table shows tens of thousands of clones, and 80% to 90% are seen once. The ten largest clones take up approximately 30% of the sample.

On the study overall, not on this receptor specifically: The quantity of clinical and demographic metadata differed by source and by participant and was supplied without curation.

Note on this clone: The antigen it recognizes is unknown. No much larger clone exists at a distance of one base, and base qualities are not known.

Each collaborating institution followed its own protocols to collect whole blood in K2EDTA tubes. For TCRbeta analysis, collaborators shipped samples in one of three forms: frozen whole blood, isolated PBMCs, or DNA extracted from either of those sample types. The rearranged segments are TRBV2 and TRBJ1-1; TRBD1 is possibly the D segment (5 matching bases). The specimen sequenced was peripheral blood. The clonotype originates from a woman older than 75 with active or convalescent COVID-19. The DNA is TGTGCCAGCACGGGGGTCAGTGACACTGAAGCTTTCTTT. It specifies CASTGVSDTEAFF.